This T cell receptor beta chain is drawn from a study of T cells after yellow fever vaccination. Between the trimmed V and J ends, which lost 1 base and 1 base, there was a span of 11 bases. Per germline, CDR1 MNHNY and CDR2 SVGAGI (reference sequence). The CDR3 loop spans 16 amino acids. TCRdb re-called the 5' RACE reads with MiXCR, one entry per CDR3 protein. This table holds fewer than 350,000 distinct CDR3 sequences, roughly 4.3% found once. This clonotype showed up just a few times. This chain links TRBV6-6 with TRBJ1-5; D uncertain. The clonotype comes from a man aged 18 to 30 who received the YFV17D yellow fever vaccine. The source material was PBMCs, sampled 15 days after the yellow fever booster vaccination. The CDR3 DNA reads TGTGCCAGCAGTTACTTTAGAGGAGAGAGCAATCAGCCCCAGCATTTT. Amino acids: CASSYFRGESNQPQHF.